The 17 T cell receptor beta chains presented below share a single source sample, sequenced in a study of human T cells and chemical hapten exposure. TCRdb used MiXCR to reprocess the RACE reads, holding one entry per CDR3 protein. This table has 250,000 to 300,000 distinct CDR3 sequences, approximately 7.5% appearing once. The sample's time point: pre-sensitization, week 0. Described treatment: therapeutic diphenylcyclopropenone sensitization with weekly scalp DPC. The source was whole blood, collected in connection with sensitization to the hapten diphenylcyclopropenone (DPC). The receptors shown here come from a man between 18 and 29 years old with alopecia areata. Some clones in this sample may be carry-over from other donors' samples.

This clonotype has ten or more counts. The chain has TRBV20-1 and TRBJ2-1; 9 positions agree with TRBD1. This CDR3 is 14 amino acids long. Germline CDR1 is DFQATT and CDR2 is SNEGSKA (reference sequence). Trimming cost V 6 bases and J 4 bases; bases outside gene matches: 7. Here the CDR3 DNA reads TGCAGTGCGATTCCGGGACAGGGATACAATGAGCAGTTCTTC. Amino acid sequence: CSAIPGQGYNEQFF.

The table lists this clonotype with a few counts. This chain connects TRBV11-2 to TRBJ2-1, with 9 positions matching TRBD1. V dropped 5 bases and J dropped 3; count of bases not matched to a gene: 8. The germline V gene encodes CDR1 SGHAT and CDR2 FQNNGV. The CDR3 is made up of 16 amino acids. CDR3 loop: CASSPWTGVGYNEQFF. The CDR3 DNA reads as TGTGCCAGCAGCCCCTGGACAGGGGTTGGCTACAATGAGCAGTTCTTC. Complete variable domain (other parts from reference TRBV11-2 and TRBJ2-1): EAGVAQSPRYKIIEKRQSVAFWCNPISGHATLYWYQQILGQGPKLLIQFQNNGVVDDSQLPKDRFSAERLKGVDSTLKIQPAKLEDSAVYLCASSPWTGVGYNEQFFGPGTRLTVL.

The chain employs TRBV7-9 and TRBJ1-1; D is unresolved. This CDR3 has 14 amino acids. CDR1 and CDR2 (germline): SEHNR, FQNEAQ (reference sequence). Trimming shortened V by 5 bases and J by 2 bases, and 12 bases separated the two germline ends. CDR3 amino acids: CASSLTDTNTEAFF. CDR3 nucleotides: TGTGCCAGCAGCCTGACCGACACTAACACTGAAGCTTTCTTT.

This clonotype was found many times. The chain carries TRBV24-1 and TRBJ1-5; 8 bases line up with TRBD1. The ends lost 3 bases at V and 5 bases at J; junction bases unmatched: 8. This CDR3 has 16 amino acids. Germline loops: CDR1 KGHDR, CDR2 SFDVKD. The CDR3 is CATSDTGTGRDQPQHF. The CDR3 DNA follows: TGTGCCACCAGTGATACCGGGACAGGCCGTGATCAGCCCCAGCATTTT.

This clonotype was seen ten or more times. This rearrangement joins TRBV10-3 to TRBJ2-1; TRBD1 agrees at 7 bases. The CDR3 runs to 13 residues. CDR1 is ENHRY, CDR2 SYGVKD, per germline. Trimming cost V 11 bases and J 4 bases; bases outside gene matches: 8. The DNA of the CDR3 is TGTGCCGTGGGGACAGAACAATACAATGAGCAGTTCTTC. Protein sequence: CAVGTEQYNEQFF.

This clonotype showed up just a few times. The chain carries TRBV18 and TRBJ2-3; 8 bases match TRBD2. Germline V gene data show CDR1 as KGHSH and CDR2 as LQKENI. The CDR3 has 17 residues. Losses at the gene ends were 2 bases for V and 5 bases for J; bases not matched to a gene: 12. The CDR3 coding sequence is TGTGCCAGCTCACCAATGGGATCGGGGGGGCGTCAAGATACGCAGTATTTT. Amino acids: CASSPMGSGGRQDTQYF.

This sequence joins TRBV4-1 and TRBJ1-5; D gene uncertain. V shed 2 bases and J shed 4 bases, with 12 bases lying between them. CDR1 and CDR2 from the germline V gene are MGHRA and YSYEKL. This CDR3 has 15 residues. CDR3 loop: CASSQQIVGNQPQHF. As DNA, the CDR3 is TGCGCCAGCAGCCAACAAATCGTCGGGAATCAGCCCCAGCATTTT.

This clonotype was counted a few times. This chain connects TRBV25-1 to TRBJ2-5, with D possibly TRBD2 on 5 matching bases. The CDR3 loop spans 13 amino acids. The V end lost 2 bases, the J end lost 5 bases, and 9 bases lay between the germline ends. Per the germline V gene, CDR1 is MGHDK and CDR2 is SYGVNS. CDR3 loop: CASSEEWRETQYF. The CDR3 DNA reads as TGTGCCAGCAGTGAAGAGTGGAGGGAGACCCAGTACTTC.

This clonotype has just a few counts. The chain links TRBV6-9 to TRBJ2-7, with D unclear. The V gene lost 2 bases and the J gene lost 2 bases, with 13 bases spanning the gap. CDR1 and CDR2 (germline): MNHGY, SVAAGI. The CDR3 has 15 amino acids. The CDR3 protein is CASSYPDVYTYEQYV. The CDR3 region has the DNA TGTGCCAGCAGTTATCCAGACGTGTATACCTACGAGCAGTACGTC.

Only a few counts were recorded for this clonotype. For the CDR3, the DNA is TGTGCCAGCAGTTTGGGGACAGGTCATAATGAAAAACTGTTTTTT. This codes for CASSLGTGHNEKLFF. The V and J genes are TRBV27 and TRBJ1-4, with 8 bases lining up with TRBD1. The CDR3 contains 15 residues. J was trimmed by 4 bases and V by 3 bases; bases with no gene match: 4. CDR1 is MNHEY, CDR2 SMNVEV, per germline (reference sequence).

Only a few counts were recorded for this clonotype. The chain carries TRBV20-1 and TRBJ1-1; no firm D call. The germline gives CDR1 DFQATT, CDR2 SNEGSKA (reference sequence). The CDR3 consists of 12 residues. V gave up 3 bases and J gave up 2 bases, with 7 bases separating them. CDR3 sequence (DNA): TGCAGTGCTAGCCACGTAAACACTGAAGCTTTCTTT. Amino acids: CSASHVNTEAFF.

In its sample, this clonotype was seen many times. The chain employs TRBV6-1 and TRBJ2-1; weak D call: TRBD1 (5 bases). Germline V gene lookup returns CDR1 MNHNS and CDR2 SASEGT. The CDR3 consists of 11 residues. V lost 4 bases to trimming and J lost 12 bases, with 10 bases between them. In DNA form, the CDR3 reads TGTGCCAGCAGTGCACGAGACAGGCAGTTCTTC. This gives the protein CASSARDRQFF.

The V gene is TRBV4-3, the J gene TRBJ2-2; D is ambiguous. CDR3 length: 14 amino acids. Germline values: CDR1 LGHNA, CDR2 YSLEER. The V end lost 0 bases, the J end lost 4 bases, and 6 bases lay between the germline ends. CDR3 sequence (DNA): TGCGCCAGCAGCCAAGATTGGCGCACCGGGGAGCTGTTTTTT. The encoded protein is CASSQDWRTGELFF.

V is TRBV2 and J is TRBJ2-3; no clear D. Trimming took 0 bases from V and 2 from J, leaving 15 bases between them. Germline CDR1 is SNHLY and CDR2 is FYNNEI. The CDR3 consists of 17 residues. The CDR3 loop reads CASSEASSRRSTDTQYF. The CDR3 nucleotides read TGTGCCAGCAGTGAAGCTTCGTCCCGCAGGTCCACAGATACGCAGTATTTT. Supplemented by reference TRBV2 and TRBJ2-3, the full variable domain reads EPEVTQTPSHQVTQMGQEVILRCVPISNHLYFYWYRQILGQKVEFLVSFYNNEISEKSEIFDDQFSVERPDGSNFTLKIRSTKLEDSAMYFCASSEASSRRSTDTQYFGPGTRLTVL.

This clonotype was observed a few times. The chain uses TRBV12-3 or TRBV12-4 and TRBJ1-2; a weak D match, TRBD1 (5 bases). V was clipped by 5 bases and J by 6 bases, with 16 bases between them. The CDR3 spans 14 residues. This CDR3 is CASSGAYSRDGYTF. For the CDR3, the DNA is TGTGCCAGCAGTGGGGCATACTCGCGGGATGGCTACACCTTC.

The J gene is TRBJ2-7, the V gene TRBV28; TRBD2 aligns across 8 bases. J gave up 0 bases and V 5 bases, and 6 bases lay outside the gene matches. This CDR3 is built from 15 residues. Germline CDR1 is MDHEN and CDR2 is SYDVKM. In nucleotides, the CDR3 is TGTGCCAGCAGTCCCAGCGGGACTAGCTCCTACGAGCAGTACTTC. Protein sequence: CASSPSGTSSYEQYF. The full variable domain, rest sourced from reference TRBV28 and TRBJ2-7, is DVKVTQSSRYLVKRTGEKVFLECVQDMDHENMFWYRQDPGLGLRLIYFSYDVKMKEKGDIPEGYSVSREKKERFSLILESASTNQTSMYLCASSPSGTSSYEQYFGPGTRLTVT.

Many counts were recorded for this clonotype. The chain couples TRBV10-3 to TRBJ1-2, with 8 nucleotides matching TRBD1. The V segment lost 3 bases and the J segment 4 bases; nucleotides outside the gene matches: 1. The CDR3 is made up of 13 amino acids. Germline V gene data show CDR1 as ENHRY and CDR2 as SYGVKD. This CDR3 reads CAISDDRGYGYTF. The CDR3 bases are TGTGCCATCAGTGATGACAGGGGCTATGGCTACACCTTC.